These 28 T cell receptor beta chains share one sample of origin, sequenced in a study of shared clonotypes between healthy human individuals. Here immunoSEQ multiplex PCR was the method, and the copy in TCRdb shows in-frame clones only, minus some. The repertoire holds roughly 2,300,000 clones, with just under 95% as singletons. Source material: naive CD4+ T cells from PBMCs. As to subset: CD45RA+ positively selected. The receptors derive from a man between 18 and 29 years old in good health. Some clones in this sample may be carry-over from other donors' samples.

The chain joins TRBV5-1 to TRBJ2-7; TRBD2 aligns across 9 bases. V shed 0 bases and J 4 bases; nucleotides not matched to a gene: 14. Germline V gives CDR1 SGHRS, CDR2 YFSETQ. The CDR3 sequence is 18 residues long. CDR3: CASSLVPPGLASDYEQYF. The CDR3 bases are TGCGCCAGCAGCTTGGTCCCCCCGGGACTAGCCTCAGATTACGAGCAGTACTTC. Looking up the rest from reference TRBV5-1 and TRBJ2-7 gives the full variable domain: KAGVTQTPRYLIKTRGQQVTLSCSPISGHRSVSWYQQTPGQGLQFLFEYFSETQRNKGNFPGRFSGRQFSNSRSEMNVSTLELGDSALYLCASSLVPPGLASDYEQYFGPGTRLTVT.

The V and J genes are TRBV10-3 and TRBJ2-7; D is undetermined. The CDR3 contains 13 residues. V was shortened by 2 bases and J by 4 bases, with 9 bases between the two germline ends. From germline, CDR1 is ENHRY and CDR2 SYGVKD. The CDR3 DNA sequence: TGTGCCATCAGTGAGAGTCTCGTTTACGAGCAGTACTTC. Translating gives CAISESLVYEQYF.

J is TRBJ2-1 and V is TRBV5-4; D might be TRBD2 (6 bases). Looked up from germline, CDR1 is SGHNT and CDR2 is YYREEE (reference sequence). V lost 4 bases, J lost 0 bases, and 11 bases lay in between. The CDR3 is 15 residues long. The CDR3 reads CASSHREVSYNEQFF. The DNA for the CDR3 is TGTGCCAGCAGCCATAGGGAGGTCTCCTACAATGAGCAGTTCTTC.

This rearrangement joins TRBV19 to TRBJ1-2; 8 bases align to TRBD1. Germline-derived CDR1 and CDR2 are LNHDA and SQIVND (reference sequence). Losses at the gene ends were 8 bases for V and 4 bases for J; bases not matched to a gene: 9. The length of the CDR3 is 14 residues. CDR3: CASHRVGQGYGYTF. In DNA form, the CDR3 reads TGTGCCAGTCATCGGGTAGGACAGGGCTATGGCTACACCTTC.

The J gene is TRBJ2-1, the V gene TRBV4-2; D is ambiguous. V was trimmed by 4 bases and J by 1 base, leaving 14 bases between them. CDR3 length: 16 amino acids. Germline lookup yields CDR1 LGHNA and CDR2 YNFKEQ. CDR3 loop: CASSRSGGASYNEQFF. The CDR3 bases are TGTGCCAGCAGCCGTTCCGGCGGCGCTTCCTACAATGAGCAGTTCTTC.

The V and J genes are TRBV4-3 and TRBJ1-4, with D possibly TRBD1 on 6 matching bases. CDR1 and CDR2 (germline): LGHNA, YSLEER. Trimming cost V 4 bases and J 5 bases, with 14 bases left between them. The CDR3 loop spans 15 amino acids. The DNA of the CDR3 is TGCGCCAGCAGCCCGCCGGGACACGAGAATGAAAAACTGTTTTTT. Translated, it gives CASSPPGHENEKLFF.

The chain employs TRBV7-8 and TRBJ2-3; D unclear. The germline CDR1 and CDR2 sequences are SGHVS and FQNEAQ. The CDR3 loop spans 12 amino acids. Trimming took off 4 bases at V and 9 bases at J, with 11 bases between the two ends. The CDR3 region is CASSSAGRTQYF. CDR3 nucleotide sequence: TGTGCCAGCAGCTCCGCTGGTCGCACGCAGTATTTT.

V gene TRBV29-1 combines with J gene TRBJ2-1; 9 bases line up with TRBD2. The CDR3 runs 14 residues. Germline trimming cut 6 bases from V and 3 bases from J; bases unmatched to any gene: 6. The germline gives CDR1 SQVTM, CDR2 ANQGSEA. The CDR3 sequence: CSVLLAGLYNEQFF. The CDR3 nucleotides read TGCAGCGTCCTCCTAGCGGGACTCTACAATGAGCAGTTCTTC.

The rearrangement links TRBV28 to TRBJ2-3; D unclear. The V gene lost 7 bases and the J gene lost 0 bases, with 20 bases spanning the gap. Germline CDR1 and CDR2: MDHEN and SYDVKM. This CDR3 has 17 residues. CDR3 amino acids: CASIKGGSATSTDTQYF. Here the CDR3 DNA reads TGTGCCAGCATTAAGGGCGGATCCGCCACTAGCACAGATACGCAGTATTTT.

The DNA for the CDR3 is TGTGCCACCGCACCGGGACAGCCCTACGAGCAGTACTTC. Translation gives CATAPGQPYEQYF. V is TRBV10-3 and J is TRBJ2-7; 7 nucleotides align to TRBD1. There are 13 residues in the CDR3. Germline loops: CDR1 ENHRY, CDR2 SYGVKD. The J segment lost 2 bases and the V segment lost 10 bases, leaving 8 bases of the junction unmatched.

The chain uses TRBV7-8 and TRBJ1-3, with a possible D match to TRBD1 (5 bases). Germline V gene data show CDR1 as SGHVS and CDR2 as FQNEAQ. The CDR3 is made up of 17 amino acids. V was clipped by 0 bases and J by 2 bases, with 14 bases between them. This chain's CDR3 is CASSLAVGVGAGNTIYF. The CDR3, as DNA: TGTGCCAGCAGCTTAGCGGTGGGTGTAGGGGCTGGAAACACCATATATTTT.

The V gene is TRBV7-9, the J gene TRBJ2-7, with D tentatively TRBD2 (5 bases). This CDR3 has 14 amino acids. In germline, CDR1 is SEHNR, CDR2 FQNEAQ (reference sequence). V lost 3 bases, J lost 5 bases, and 14 bases lay in between. The chain's CDR3 is CASSFTGRGDEQYF. The CDR3 DNA reads TGTGCCAGCAGCTTCACCGGTCGGGGTGACGAGCAGTACTTC.

The chain employs TRBV7-9 and TRBJ2-1, with 8 positions matching TRBD2. J gave up 7 bases and V 5 bases, and 10 bases lay outside the gene matches. Germline CDR1 and CDR2: SEHNR and FQNEAQ (reference sequence). This CDR3 comprises 15 residues. DNA of the CDR3: TGTGCCAGCAGCCCTCCCTCTCAGCGGGGGAATGAGCAGTTCTTC. Protein product: CASSPPSQRGNEQFF. Variable domain in full (rest from reference TRBV7-9 and TRBJ2-1): DTGVSQNPRHKITKRGQNVTFRCDPISEHNRLYWYRQTLGQGPEFLTYFQNEAQLEKSRLLSDRFSAERPKGSFSTLEIQRTEQGDSAMYLCASSPPSQRGNEQFFGPGTRLTVL.

This sequence joins TRBV28 and TRBJ2-7; no firm D call. V shed 6 bases and J shed 0 bases, with 12 bases lying between them. There are 14 residues in the CDR3. CDR1 and CDR2 (germline): MDHEN, SYDVKM. The DNA for the CDR3 is TGTGCCAGCAGCGTCAACCAAGACTCCTACGAGCAGTACTTC. It yields the protein CASSVNQDSYEQYF.

The chain couples TRBV5-1 to TRBJ2-1; D possibly corresponds to TRBD1 (6 bases). This CDR3 contains 15 residues. Looked up from germline, CDR1 is SGHRS and CDR2 is YFSETQ. V was pared by 7 bases and J by 10 bases, with 24 bases between. CDR3 loop: CASRPIPAGTFEQFF. CDR3 nucleotides: TGCGCCAGCCGACCGATTCCAGCCGGGACATTCGAGCAGTTCTTC.

The chain is built from TRBV6-1 and TRBJ2-1; perhaps TRBD2 as D (5 bases). The CDR3 runs 13 residues. CDR1 and CDR2 (germline): MNHNS, SASEGT. The V end lost 3 bases, the J end lost 4 bases, and 7 bases lay between the germline ends. The CDR3 DNA sequence: TGTGCCAGCAGTGACCCGGGATACAATGAGCAGTTCTTC. Translating it yields CASSDPGYNEQFF.

This chain joins TRBV11-2 and TRBJ2-1; no reliable D call. Germline CDR1 and CDR2: SGHAT and FQNNGV. This CDR3 has 16 residues. V lost 5 bases and J lost 0, with 14 bases in between. This CDR3 is CASSPLGRSSYNEQFF. The CDR3 DNA reads TGTGCCAGCAGCCCACTCGGGCGGAGCTCCTACAATGAGCAGTTCTTC.

V and J are TRBV19 and TRBJ1-4, with D uncertain. Trimming removed 1 base at V and 7 bases at J, with 7 bases between. There are 13 residues in the CDR3. Germline assignment: CDR1 LNHDA and CDR2 SQIVND (reference sequence). The CDR3 DNA sequence: TGTGCCAGTAGTATAGTTCGGAGTGAAAAACTGTTTTTT. This sequence encodes CASSIVRSEKLFF.

The chain uses TRBV9 and TRBJ1-2, with TRBD1 identical over 7 bases. Germline V gene lookup returns CDR1 SGDLS and CDR2 YYNGEE. The ends lost 3 bases at V and 0 bases at J; junction bases unmatched: 5. The CDR3 covers 15 residues. The CDR3 protein is CASSAEGQPNYGYTF. CDR3 coding DNA: TGTGCCAGCAGCGCTGAGGGACAGCCTAACTATGGCTACACCTTC. Full variable domain (missing parts from reference TRBV9 and TRBJ1-2): DSGVTQTPKHLITATGQRVTLRCSPRSGDLSVYWYQQSLDQGLQFLIQYYNGEERAKGNILERFSAQQFPDLHSELNLSSLELGDSALYFCASSAEGQPNYGYTFGSGTRLTVV.

The V and J genes are TRBV6-1 and TRBJ1-2, with a weak D call TRBD1 (5 bases). Trimming stripped 4 bases from V and 6 bases from J, with 21 bases between. Germline V gives CDR1 MNHNS, CDR2 SASEGT. The length of the CDR3 is 16 residues. CDR3 sequence (DNA): TGTGCCAGCAGTGTCAGGGTGGCGATAGGGTGGGATGGCTACACCTTC. It codes for CASSVRVAIGWDGYTF.

In this sample, this clone turned up once. The chain employs TRBV29-1 and TRBJ1-2, with D maybe TRBD1 (6 bases). V was trimmed by 6 bases and J by 4 bases, leaving 15 bases between them. The CDR3 has 13 residues. Germline CDR1 SQVTM, CDR2 ANQGSEA. CDR3 nucleotides: TGCAGCGTCGGACTAGGACAGTTCTATGGCTACACCTTC. Translated, it gives CSVGLGQFYGYTF. Full variable domain (rest looked up from reference TRBV29-1 and TRBJ1-2): SAVISQKPSRDICQRGTSLTIQCQVDSQVTMMFWYRQQPGQSLTLIATANQGSEATYESGFVIDKFPISRPNLTFSTLTVSNMSPEDSSIYLCSVGLGQFYGYTFGSGTRLTVV.

The chain links TRBV6-1 to TRBJ2-1; TRBD2 aligns across 7 bases. The J segment lost 7 bases and the V segment lost 11 bases, leaving 14 bases of the junction unmatched. CDR3 length: 14 residues. Germline V gives CDR1 MNHNS, CDR2 SASEGT. The CDR3 sequence is CAYTPGGGRNEQFF. CDR3 bases: TGTGCCTATACGCCGGGGGGAGGTAGGAATGAGCAGTTCTTC.

Regarding this clone: The identical CDR3 is also encoded by other nucleotide sequences in the sample. V usage is TRBV6-1 and J usage is TRBJ2-7; 9 bases align to TRBD1. J gave up 4 bases and V 7 bases, and 11 bases lay outside the gene matches. Germline CDR1 MNHNS, CDR2 SASEGT. The CDR3 contains 15 residues. CDR3 sequence reads: CASIPRQGVGYEQYF. In nucleotides, the CDR3 is TGTGCCAGCATTCCAAGACAGGGGGTCGGATACGAGCAGTACTTC.

The V call is TRBV5-4, the J call TRBJ2-5; maybe TRBD1 (6 bases). V was trimmed by 3 bases and J by 2 bases, leaving 11 bases between them. Germline CDR1 SGHNT, CDR2 YYREEE (reference sequence). The CDR3 length is 14 residues. The CDR3 DNA reads as TGTGCCAGCAGCTGGGGCGGACAGCAAGAGACCCAGTACTTC. Translated: CASSWGGQQETQYF. Filled out from reference TRBV5-4 and TRBJ2-5, the complete variable domain reads ETGVTQSPTHLIKTRGQQVTLRCSSQSGHNTVSWYQQALGQGPQFIFQYYREEENGRGNFPPRFSGLQFPNYSSELNVNALELDDSALYLCASSWGGQQETQYFGPGTRLLVL.

The rearrangement uses TRBV9 and TRBJ2-2, with D perhaps matching TRBD2 (5 bases). The CDR3 has 16 amino acids. Germline V gene lookup returns CDR1 SGDLS and CDR2 YYNGEE. V lost 3 bases, J lost 7 bases, and 19 bases lay in between. The CDR3 loop reads CASSARTGPNFGELFF. In DNA, the CDR3 is TGTGCCAGCAGCGCCCGGACTGGCCCTAATTTCGGGGAGCTGTTTTTT.

The chain couples TRBV4-2 to TRBJ2-2; D might be TRBD2 (6 bases). The CDR3 runs 16 residues. CDR1 LGHNA and CDR2 YNFKEQ come from the germline V gene. V lost 1 base and J lost 6, with 15 bases in between. The CDR3 DNA is TGTGCCAGCAGCCAAGGGCTCGGGGAGCGGGCCGGGGAGCTGTTTTTT. Translation: CASSQGLGERAGELFF.

The chain carries TRBV5-6 and TRBJ2-5, with a tentative D call TRBD2 (6 bases). The CDR3 extends over 15 amino acids. Trimming took 1 base from V and 2 from J, leaving 12 bases between them. From germline, CDR1 is SGHDT and CDR2 YYEEEE. In nucleotides, the CDR3 is TGTGCCAGCAGCTTGACGGGGGTCCGGCAAGAGACCCAGTACTTC. This translates into CASSLTGVRQETQYF. Full variable domain (rest looked up from reference TRBV5-6 and TRBJ2-5): DAGVTQSPTHLIKTRGQQVTLRCSPKSGHDTVSWYQQALGQGPQFIFQYYEEEERQRGNFPDRFSGHQFPNYSSELNVNALLLGDSALYLCASSLTGVRQETQYFGPGTRLLVL.

The genes are TRBV18 and TRBJ2-5; 8 nucleotides align to TRBD2. Looked up from germline, CDR1 is KGHSH and CDR2 is LQKENI. This CDR3 contains 14 residues. Trimming cost V 1 base and J 7 bases; bases outside gene matches: 5. The CDR3 DNA follows: TGTGCCAGCTCACCACACTGGCTAGCGGGGACCCAGTACTTC. Protein: CASSPHWLAGTQYF.